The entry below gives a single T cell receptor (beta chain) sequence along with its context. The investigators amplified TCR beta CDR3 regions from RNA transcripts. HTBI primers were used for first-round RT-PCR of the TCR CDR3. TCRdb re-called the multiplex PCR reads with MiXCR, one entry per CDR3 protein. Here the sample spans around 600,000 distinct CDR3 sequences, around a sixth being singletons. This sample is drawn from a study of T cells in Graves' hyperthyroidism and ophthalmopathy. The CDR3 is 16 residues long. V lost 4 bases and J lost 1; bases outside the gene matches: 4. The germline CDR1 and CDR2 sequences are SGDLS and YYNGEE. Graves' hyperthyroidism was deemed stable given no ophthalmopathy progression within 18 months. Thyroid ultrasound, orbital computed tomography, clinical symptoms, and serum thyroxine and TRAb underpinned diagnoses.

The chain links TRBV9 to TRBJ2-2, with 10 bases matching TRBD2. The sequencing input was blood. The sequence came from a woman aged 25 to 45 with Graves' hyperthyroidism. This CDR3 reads CASSFGLAENTGELFF. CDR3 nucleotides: TGTGCCAGCAGCTTTGGACTAGCGGAGAACACCGGGGAGCTGTTTTTT.